These T cell receptor beta chains were read from a single sample in a study of response to subunit inactivated influenza vaccine. TCRdb recomputed calls from the RT-PCR reads with MiXCR, one row per CDR3 protein. The sample lists hundreds of thousands of distinct CDR3 sequences, approximately 12% occurring once. Sequenced here: PBMCs from blood, sampled on the day of vaccination. The receptor set was obtained from a man between 50 and 59 years old who received an inactivated influenza vaccine. CDR3s include the opening cysteine and the closing phenylalanine or tryptophan. Each record gives: D gene, J gene, clone size, V gene, CDR3 protein, CDR3 DNA. D genes are given only for firm matches. Rows may omit the clone size; those that give it use once, few, many or a size class.

D gene: .
J gene: TRBJ1-5
clone size: .
V gene: TRBV28
CDR3 protein: CASSSTRGGNPRNQPQHF
CDR3 DNA: TGTGCCAGCAGCTCCACCCGAGGTGGCAATCCGAGGAATCAGCCCCAGCATTTT

D gene: .
J gene: TRBJ2-7
clone size: .
V gene: TRBV11-2
CDR3 protein: CASRGGGGYEQYF
CDR3 DNA: TGTGCCAGCAGGGGAGGTGGGGGGTACGAGCAGTACTTC

D gene: TRBD2
J gene: TRBJ2-5
clone size: many
V gene: TRBV27
CDR3 protein: CASSLSVAGGWETQYF
CDR3 DNA: TGTGCCAGCAGTTTATCGGTAGCGGGAGGGTGGGAGACCCAGTACTTC

D gene: .
J gene: TRBJ1-1
clone size: .
V gene: TRBV5-1
CDR3 protein: CASSGGRGAFF
CDR3 DNA: TGCGCCAGCAGCGGTGGGAGGGGAGCTTTCTTT

D gene: TRBD1
J gene: TRBJ2-4
clone size: many
V gene: TRBV12-3/TRBV12-4
CDR3 protein: CASSLRVGTGLNIQYF
CDR3 DNA: TGTGCCAGCAGCCTAAGGGTCGGGACAGGGCTTAACATTCAGTACTTC

D gene: TRBD2
J gene: TRBJ2-1
clone size: .
V gene: TRBV5-1
CDR3 protein: CASSTTTGTSGGNEQFF
CDR3 DNA: TGCGCCAGCAGCACCACAACCGGGACTAGCGGGGGCAATGAGCAGTTCTTC

D gene: .
J gene: TRBJ2-7
clone size: many
V gene: TRBV6-5
CDR3 protein: CASSSAGTPYEQYF
CDR3 DNA: TGTGCCAGCAGCTCCGCCGGGACGCCCTACGAGCAGTACTTC

D gene: TRBD2
J gene: TRBJ2-7
clone size: .
V gene: TRBV4-3
CDR3 protein: CASSQGQGLAGYEQYF
CDR3 DNA: TGCGCCAGCAGCCAAGGGCAAGGACTAGCGGGCTACGAGCAGTACTTC

D gene: .
J gene: TRBJ2-2
clone size: few
V gene: TRBV18
CDR3 protein: CASSLSGRTGELFF
CDR3 DNA: TGTGCCAGCTCACTATCCGGGAGAACCGGGGAGCTGTTTTTT

D gene: .
J gene: TRBJ1-1
clone size: many
V gene: TRBV20-1
CDR3 protein: CSARGQTNTEAFF
CDR3 DNA: TGCAGTGCTAGAGGGCAGACGAACACTGAAGCTTTCTTT

D gene: TRBD1
J gene: TRBJ1-1
clone size: few
V gene: TRBV6-1
CDR3 protein: CASSPAGTANTEAFF
CDR3 DNA: TGTGCCAGCAGTCCCGCCGGGACAGCGAACACTGAAGCTTTCTTT

D gene: .
J gene: TRBJ2-7
clone size: few
V gene: TRBV29-1
CDR3 protein: CSVGRRGIPYEQYF
CDR3 DNA: TGCAGCGTGGGCCGACGGGGTATCCCCTACGAGCAGTACTTC

D gene: .
J gene: TRBJ2-1
clone size: many
V gene: TRBV11-2
CDR3 protein: CASSGNEQFF
CDR3 DNA: TGTGCCAGCAGTGGCAATGAGCAGTTCTTC

D gene: .
J gene: TRBJ2-5
clone size: few
V gene: TRBV20-1
CDR3 protein: CSARGRVQETQYF
CDR3 DNA: TGCAGTGCTAGAGGAAGGGTCCAAGAGACCCAGTACTTC

D gene: .
J gene: TRBJ2-5
clone size: .
V gene: TRBV2
CDR3 protein: CASSGRKGETQYF
CDR3 DNA: TGTGCCAGCAGTGGGCGGAAGGGAGAGACCCAGTACTTC

D gene: .
J gene: TRBJ1-1
clone size: many
V gene: TRBV20-1
CDR3 protein: CSAVDRSKAEAFF
CDR3 DNA: TGCAGTGCTGTAGACCGGTCCAAGGCTGAAGCTTTCTTT

D gene: TRBD2
J gene: TRBJ2-1
clone size: .
V gene: TRBV4-1
CDR3 protein: CASSHQSSLAGGRVEQFF
CDR3 DNA: TGCGCCAGCAGCCACCAGAGTTCGCTAGCGGGGGGGCGAGTTGAGCAGTTCTTC

D gene: TRBD2
J gene: TRBJ2-2
clone size: many
V gene: TRBV13
CDR3 protein: CASSTSGRHTGELFF
CDR3 DNA: TGTGCCAGCAGCACTAGCGGGAGGCACACCGGGGAGCTGTTTTTT

D gene: TRBD1
J gene: TRBJ2-3
clone size: many
V gene: TRBV25-1
CDR3 protein: CASSGYWGQGRTDTQYF
CDR3 DNA: TGTGCCAGCAGTGGTTACTGGGGACAGGGGAGAACAGATACGCAGTATTTT

D gene: .
J gene: TRBJ2-7
clone size: .
V gene: TRBV7-8
CDR3 protein: CASSRGRDLFHEQYF
CDR3 DNA: TGTGCCAGCAGCCGGGGCCGGGATCTTTTCCACGAGCAGTACTTC

D gene: TRBD2
J gene: TRBJ2-1
clone size: many
V gene: TRBV12-3/TRBV12-4
CDR3 protein: CASSPPGLADNEQFF
CDR3 DNA: TGTGCCAGCAGTCCCCCCGGACTAGCGGACAATGAGCAGTTCTTC

D gene: TRBD1
J gene: TRBJ1-5
clone size: .
V gene: TRBV29-1
CDR3 protein: CSVRQGEAQPQHF
CDR3 DNA: TGCAGCGTCCGACAGGGGGAGGCTCAGCCCCAGCATTTT

D gene: .
J gene: TRBJ2-7
clone size: few
V gene: TRBV7-2
CDR3 protein: CASSFWGLYEQYF
CDR3 DNA: TGTGCCAGCAGCTTCTGGGGCCTCTACGAGCAGTACTTC

D gene: .
J gene: TRBJ2-5
clone size: .
V gene: TRBV6-1
CDR3 protein: CASIRGGSLKETQYF
CDR3 DNA: TGTGCCAGCATTCGTGGGGGATCTCTGAAAGAGACCCAGTACTTC

D gene: .
J gene: TRBJ2-3
clone size: .
V gene: TRBV5-1
CDR3 protein: CASNTGTAGDTQYF
CDR3 DNA: TGCGCCAGCAATACCGGGACGGCCGGCGATACGCAGTATTTT

D gene: TRBD1
J gene: TRBJ2-2
clone size: .
V gene: TRBV7-2
CDR3 protein: CASSLRQGLTGELFF
CDR3 DNA: TGTGCCAGCAGCCTCCGACAGGGCTTGACCGGGGAGCTGTTTTTT

D gene: TRBD2
J gene: TRBJ2-3
clone size: many
V gene: TRBV2
CDR3 protein: CAVEAGGTDTQYF
CDR3 DNA: TGTGCCGTGGAGGCGGGGGGCACAGATACGCAGTATTTT

D gene: TRBD1
J gene: TRBJ2-3
clone size: few
V gene: TRBV2
CDR3 protein: CATEEGTGGIDTQYF
CDR3 DNA: TGTGCCACCGAAGAGGGGACAGGGGGCATAGATACGCAGTATTTT

D gene: .
J gene: TRBJ2-1
clone size: few
V gene: TRBV3-1
CDR3 protein: CASSQGATRNNEQFF
CDR3 DNA: TGTGCCAGCAGCCAAGGGGCCACTAGGAACAATGAGCAGTTCTTC

D gene: TRBD1
J gene: TRBJ1-5
clone size: few
V gene: TRBV19
CDR3 protein: CASSITGGMFQPQHF
CDR3 DNA: TGTGCCAGTAGTATTACAGGGGGTATGTTTCAGCCCCAGCATTTT

D gene: .
J gene: TRBJ2-7
clone size: .
V gene: TRBV5-5
CDR3 protein: CARSRGLLYEQYF
CDR3 DNA: TGTGCCAGGAGCCGGGGGCTCCTCTACGAGCAGTACTTC

D gene: TRBD2
J gene: TRBJ2-3
clone size: many
V gene: TRBV4-3
CDR3 protein: CASSQVTTSGGASTDTQYF
CDR3 DNA: TGCGCCAGCAGCCAAGTCACGACTAGCGGGGGCGCTAGCACAGATACGCAGTATTTT

D gene: .
J gene: TRBJ1-1
clone size: few
V gene: TRBV7-3
CDR3 protein: CASSHDRATEAFF
CDR3 DNA: TGTGCCAGCAGCCATGACAGAGCCACTGAAGCTTTCTTT

D gene: .
J gene: TRBJ2-1
clone size: .
V gene: TRBV2
CDR3 protein: CASSTPARAYNEQFF
CDR3 DNA: TGTGCCAGCAGCACCCCAGCGCGGGCATACAATGAGCAGTTCTTC

D gene: TRBD2
J gene: TRBJ2-1
clone size: many
V gene: TRBV10-3
CDR3 protein: CAINVAGGPNEQFF
CDR3 DNA: TGTGCCATCAACGTAGCGGGAGGGCCAAATGAGCAGTTCTTC

D gene: TRBD2
J gene: TRBJ2-5
clone size: .
V gene: TRBV7-8
CDR3 protein: CASRRREAGETQYF
CDR3 DNA: TGTGCCAGCAGGAGGCGGGAGGCTGGGGAGACCCAGTACTTC

D gene: TRBD2
J gene: TRBJ2-7
clone size: .
V gene: TRBV3-1
CDR3 protein: CASSGSSGYSYEQYF
CDR3 DNA: TGTGCCAGCAGCGGCTCTAGCGGCTACTCCTACGAGCAGTACTTC

D gene: .
J gene: TRBJ2-1
clone size: few
V gene: TRBV5-1
CDR3 protein: CASSLGDLKANEQFF
CDR3 DNA: TGCGCCAGCAGCTTAGGGGACCTCAAAGCCAATGAGCAGTTCTTC

D gene: TRBD2
J gene: TRBJ2-7
clone size: .
V gene: TRBV2
CDR3 protein: CASRFQREGARISYEQYF
CDR3 DNA: TGTGCCAGCAGGTTCCAGCGGGAGGGCGCCCGAATTTCCTACGAGCAGTACTTC

D gene: TRBD1
J gene: TRBJ1-6
clone size: few
V gene: TRBV27
CDR3 protein: CASSLRTGRYNSPLHF
CDR3 DNA: TGTGCCAGCAGTCTAAGGACAGGAAGATATAATTCACCCCTCCACTTT

D gene: TRBD2
J gene: TRBJ2-1
clone size: many
V gene: TRBV5-1
CDR3 protein: CASSFFGGAMYEQFF
CDR3 DNA: TGCGCCAGCAGCTTTTTCGGGGGGGCCATGTATGAGCAGTTCTTC

D gene: .
J gene: TRBJ2-5
clone size: few
V gene: TRBV14
CDR3 protein: CASSQGLSRETQYF
CDR3 DNA: TGTGCCAGCAGCCAAGGACTGTCGAGAGAGACCCAGTACTTC